This T cell receptor (beta chain) was sequenced for a study of blood T cell repertoires in COVID-19. On the study more broadly: Whether acute or convalescent, the COVID-19 samples came from the United States, Italy and Spain. Nucleic acid was either cDNA or gDNA, and it came from T cells, B-cell-depleted T cells, or PBMCs.

Per the original methods: Estimated nucleated cell counts came from reference gene primer amplification. The repertoire was sequenced with immunoSEQ multiplex PCR; TCRdb's copy has only in-frame clones and lacks some. For V, J and clone size, that table is used; D and trimming come from the DNA. Of around 140,000 clones in the sample, around 81% were seen once. The germline gives CDR1 MDHEN, CDR2 SYDVKM. Trimming pared 5 bases from V and 3 bases from J, leaving 17 bases between. This CDR3 is built from 16 residues. J is TRBJ1-5 and V is TRBV28; weak D call: TRBD1 (6 bases). The source of this sequence is a woman aged 55-70 years with active or convalescent COVID-19. Sequencing was carried out using peripheral blood. CDR3 region: CASSLSLTGINQPQHF. Written as DNA, the CDR3 is TGTGCCAGCAGTCTCTCATTAACAGGGATCAATCAGCCCCAGCATTTT.